This TCR beta chain stems from a study of T cells after yellow fever vaccination. Study-level information: Preparing low-cell-number fractions relied on SMART-Seq v4 Ultra Low Input.

This clonotype was found many times. The antigen is unknown. Overall study findings and caveats: In post-booster samples, most primary-vaccination clones reappeared (approximately 96% CD4, 75% to 90% CD8). Abundant clonotypes from the bulk population could have been carried over as contaminants into FACS-sorted repertoires. Shared CD4/CD8 clonotypes were a small share, likely from convergent recombination.

TCRdb redid the calling of the 5' RACE reads with MiXCR, one entry per CDR3 protein. The sample lists roughly 300,000 distinct CDR3 sequences, 6.8% occurring once. This sample comprised PBMCs, obtained more than 40 days after the first yellow fever vaccination. The TCR comes from a man aged 18 to 29 who received the YFV17D yellow fever vaccine.

Here the CDR3 reads CASSLVQVENEQFF. The DNA of the CDR3 is TGCGCCAGCAGCTTGGTCCAGGTTGAAAATGAGCAGTTCTTC. The V call is TRBV5-1, the J call TRBJ2-1, with no clear D. V was pared by 0 bases and J by 7 bases, with 11 bases between. There are 14 residues in the CDR3. The germline V gene encodes CDR1 SGHRS and CDR2 YFSETQ.